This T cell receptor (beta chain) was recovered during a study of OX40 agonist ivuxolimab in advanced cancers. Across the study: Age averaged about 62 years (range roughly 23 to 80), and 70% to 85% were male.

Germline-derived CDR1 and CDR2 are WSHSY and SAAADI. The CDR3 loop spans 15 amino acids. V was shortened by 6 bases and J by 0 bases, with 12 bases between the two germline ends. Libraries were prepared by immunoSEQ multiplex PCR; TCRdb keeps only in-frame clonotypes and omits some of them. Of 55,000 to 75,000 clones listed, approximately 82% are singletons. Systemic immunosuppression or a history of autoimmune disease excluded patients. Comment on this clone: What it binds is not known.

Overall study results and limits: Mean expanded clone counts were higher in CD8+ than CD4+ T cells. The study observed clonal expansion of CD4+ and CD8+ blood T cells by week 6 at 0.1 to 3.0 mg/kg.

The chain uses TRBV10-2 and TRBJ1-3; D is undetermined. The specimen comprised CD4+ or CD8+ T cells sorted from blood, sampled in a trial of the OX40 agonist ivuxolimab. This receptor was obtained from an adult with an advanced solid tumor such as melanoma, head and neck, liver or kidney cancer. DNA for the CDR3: TGCGCCAGCAGGGTCGAGGTTTCCTCTGGAAACACCATATATTTT. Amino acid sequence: CASRVEVSSGNTIYF.